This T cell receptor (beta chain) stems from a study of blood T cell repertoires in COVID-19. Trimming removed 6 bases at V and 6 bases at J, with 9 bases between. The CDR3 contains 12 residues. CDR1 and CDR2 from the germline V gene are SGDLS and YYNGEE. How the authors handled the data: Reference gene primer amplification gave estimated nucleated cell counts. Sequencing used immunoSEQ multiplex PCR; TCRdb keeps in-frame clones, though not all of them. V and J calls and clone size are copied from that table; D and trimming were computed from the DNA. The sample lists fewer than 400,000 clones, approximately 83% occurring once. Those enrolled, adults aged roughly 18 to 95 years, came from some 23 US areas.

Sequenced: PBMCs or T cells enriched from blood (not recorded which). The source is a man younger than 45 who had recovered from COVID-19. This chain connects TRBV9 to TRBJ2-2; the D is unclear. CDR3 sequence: CASTHQAGELFF. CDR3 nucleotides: TGTGCCAGCACCCACCAGGCCGGGGAGCTGTTTTTT.